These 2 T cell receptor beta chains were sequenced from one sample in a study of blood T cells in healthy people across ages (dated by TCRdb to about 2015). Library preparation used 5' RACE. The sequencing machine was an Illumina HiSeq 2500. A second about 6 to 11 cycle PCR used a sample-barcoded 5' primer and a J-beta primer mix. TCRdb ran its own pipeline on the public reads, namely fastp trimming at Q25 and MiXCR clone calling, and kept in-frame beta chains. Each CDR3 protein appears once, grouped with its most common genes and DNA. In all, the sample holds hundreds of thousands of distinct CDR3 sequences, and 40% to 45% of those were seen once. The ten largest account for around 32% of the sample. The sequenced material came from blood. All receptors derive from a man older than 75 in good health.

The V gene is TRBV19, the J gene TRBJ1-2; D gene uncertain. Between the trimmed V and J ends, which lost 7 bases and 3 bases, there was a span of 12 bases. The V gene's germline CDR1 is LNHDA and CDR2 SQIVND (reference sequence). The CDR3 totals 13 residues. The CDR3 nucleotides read TGTGCCAGTATCGGAAATGCCGACTATGGCTACACCTTC. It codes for CASIGNADYGYTF.

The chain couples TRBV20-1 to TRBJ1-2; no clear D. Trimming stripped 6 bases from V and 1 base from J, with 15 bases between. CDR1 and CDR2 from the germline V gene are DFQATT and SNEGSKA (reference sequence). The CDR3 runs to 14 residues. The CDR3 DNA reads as TGCAGTGCCCTTGACGGAGGAAGTAACTATGGCTACACCTTC. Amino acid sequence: CSALDGGSNYGYTF.